Shown below are 10 T cell receptor beta chains from a single sample sequenced in a study of blood T cells in healthy people across ages. A second about 7 to 12 cycle PCR used barcoded and J-beta primers. In TCRdb, the 5' RACE reads were re-called with MiXCR into one record per CDR3 protein. Of 1.5 million to 2 million distinct CDR3 sequences listed, approximately 50% are singletons. Sequencing was carried out using blood. The source of these receptors is a woman aged 40 to 50 in good health.

This clonotype was counted between two and nine times. The V call is TRBV28, the J call TRBJ2-3; 8 nucleotides agree with TRBD1. Germline CDR1 is MDHEN and CDR2 is SYDVKM. J lost 0 bases, V lost 4 bases, and 3 bases had no gene match. The CDR3 covers 15 residues. The CDR3 DNA is TGTGCCAGCAGTTGGGACAGGCGTAGCACAGATACGCAGTATTTT. This translates into CASSWDRRSTDTQYF.

The rearrangement links TRBV4-3 to TRBJ1-1; unclear D gene. V shed 0 bases and J shed 5 bases, with 10 bases lying between them. Looked up from germline, CDR1 is LGHNA and CDR2 is YSLEER. The CDR3 has 14 amino acids. The CDR3 bases are TGCGCCAGCAGCCAAGAACTCCTGGGAACTGAAGCTTTCTTT. It encodes CASSQELLGTEAFF.

This clonotype has just a few counts. The chain carries TRBV10-3 and TRBJ2-3; TRBD2 is a possible D gene (5 bases). The germline V gene has CDR1 ENHRY and CDR2 SYGVKD. V lost 6 bases and J 2 bases, leaving 9 bases between the germline ends. The CDR3 is made up of 13 amino acids. The CDR3 loop reads CAIRDSNTDTQYF. The CDR3 DNA follows: TGTGCCATCAGGGACTCCAACACAGATACGCAGTATTTT.

DNA for the CDR3: TGCAGTGTCCAGACCAATTGGAATGAGCAGTACTTC. This codes for CSVQTNWNEQYF. The V and J genes are TRBV20-1 and TRBJ2-5, with D unclear. Germline V gene lookup returns CDR1 DFQATT and CDR2 SNEGSKA (reference sequence). V was trimmed by 7 bases and J by 11 bases, leaving 20 bases between them. The CDR3 has 12 residues.

This clonotype was picked up a small number of times. In nucleotides, the CDR3 is TGCAGCGTTGAAGAGTTTTGGGGCAGTTCAAGCTCTGGGGCCAACGTCCTGACTTTC. It yields the protein CSVEEFWGSSSSGANVLTF. V and J are TRBV29-1 and TRBJ2-6, with D maybe TRBD1 (5 bases). This CDR3 is 19 amino acids long. V was pared by 0 bases and J by 0 bases, with 18 bases between. Per germline, CDR1 SQVTM and CDR2 ANQGSEA.

The chain uses TRBV7-9 and TRBJ1-4; weak D call: TRBD1 (6 bases). V was cut by 5 bases and J by 7 bases, with 20 bases left in between. Looked up from germline, CDR1 is SEHNR and CDR2 is FQNEAQ (reference sequence). This CDR3 comprises 16 residues. The DNA for the CDR3 is TGTGCCAGCAGCCTATCCGCGGGCAGGGGAAGTGAAAAACTGTTTTTT. As protein: CASSLSAGRGSEKLFF.

The sample holds one count of this clonotype. The chain joins TRBV27 to TRBJ2-1; D unresolved. CDR1 is MNHEY and CDR2 is SMNVEV in the germline V gene (reference sequence). Trimming cost V 5 bases and J 6 bases, with 14 bases left between them. There are 14 residues in the CDR3. CDR3 amino acids: CASSPVARFNEQFF. For the CDR3, the DNA is TGTGCCAGCAGTCCGGTGGCCAGGTTCAATGAGCAGTTCTTC.

The rearrangement links TRBV25-1 to TRBJ2-5, with TRBD2 matching 12 bases. Germline CDR1 and CDR2: MGHDK and SYGVNS. V was pared by 4 bases and J by 4 bases, with 10 bases of the junction left unmatched. This CDR3 region has 17 residues. CDR3 in amino acids: CASSGPSGGAVRETQYF. The CDR3 DNA sequence: TGTGCCAGCAGTGGGCCTAGCGGGGGGGCCGTTAGAGAGACCCAGTACTTC.

The chain combines TRBV15 with TRBJ2-7, with 8 bases that match TRBD2. V shed 0 bases, J shed 3 bases, and the junction held 4 bases outside the gene matches. Germline CDR1 LNHNV, CDR2 YYDKDF (reference sequence). The CDR3 is made up of 15 amino acids. CDR3 DNA sequence: TGTGCCACCAGCAGAGATTTGCGGGGGGACTACGAGCAGTACTTC. Amino acids: CATSRDLRGDYEQYF.

This chain uses TRBV20-1 with TRBJ2-4; TRBD2 is a possible D gene (6 bases). Gene TRBJ2-7 matches the end of the DNA better, so the J call may be wrong. Germline CDR1 DFQATT, CDR2 SNEGSKA (reference sequence). The CDR3 covers 14 residues. In DNA form, the CDR3 reads TGCAGTGCTAGCGTTGCGGGGCTCGCCTACGAGCAGTACTTC. The encoded protein is CSASVAGLAYEQYF.